These 16 T cell receptor beta chains originate from one sample sequenced in a study of cytotoxic CD8 clonotypes in ibrutinib-treated CLL. Profiled with immunoSEQ multiplex PCR; TCRdb holds only in-frame clones, not every one. The sample contains some 200,000 clones, roughly three quarters of which appear only once. This material consisted of PBMCs, taken after 12 months of ibrutinib treatment. The receptors stem from a human donor with chronic lymphocytic leukemia.

This clone was found a few times. V is TRBV6-6 and J is TRBJ2-2; 8 bases are shared with TRBD1. V gave up 1 base and J gave up 2 bases; unmatched junction bases: 3. The CDR3 contains 16 residues. Germline values: CDR1 MNHNY, CDR2 SVGAGI (reference sequence). The CDR3 sequence is CASSYYGTGNTGELFF. The CDR3 DNA reads TGTGCCAGCAGTTACTATGGGACAGGAAACACCGGGGAGCTGTTTTTT.

The V call is TRBV5-1, the J call TRBJ2-7; 10 bases line up with TRBD2. J was trimmed by 2 bases and V by 4 bases; bases with no gene match: 6. Germline V gene data show CDR1 as SGHRS and CDR2 as YFSETQ. There are 15 residues in the CDR3. The DNA for the CDR3 is TGCGCCAGCAGCGGTACTAGCGGGGTGGCCTACGAGCAGTACTTC. Amino acid sequence: CASSGTSGVAYEQYF.

The CDR3 DNA follows: TGTGCCAGTAGCCTTCCGGTGGGAAACACCATATATTTT. Translation gives CASSLPVGNTIYF. The V call is TRBV19, the J call TRBJ1-3, with D unclear. CDR3 length: 13 amino acids. CDR1 is LNHDA, CDR2 SQIVND, per germline (reference sequence). The V and J ends lost 6 bases and 4 bases respectively, with 10 bases between them.

The chain is built from TRBV7-8 and TRBJ2-3; 14 nucleotides match TRBD2. With 1 base clipped from V and 4 bases from J, the junction kept 7 bases outside the gene matches. The V gene's germline CDR1 is SGHVS and CDR2 FQNEAQ. This CDR3 has 18 residues. The CDR3: CASSLGPGLAGVSDTQYF. The CDR3 nucleotides are TGTGCCAGCAGCTTAGGCCCGGGACTAGCGGGAGTTTCAGATACGCAGTATTTT.

This clone was picked up a small number of times. As DNA, the CDR3 is TGTGCCAGCAGTTACTTTCCTGCCTTGAACACTGAAGCTTTCTTT. Residues: CASSYFPALNTEAFF. V is TRBV6-5 and J is TRBJ1-1; D is undetermined. The CDR3 loop spans 15 amino acids. Deletions cut 1 base from V and 0 bases from J, with 9 bases between. Germline CDR1 reads MNHEY; CDR2 reads SVGAGI.

The chain joins TRBV5-1 to TRBJ2-1; possibly TRBD1 or TRBD2 for D (6 bases each). Trimming removed 1 base from V and 3 bases from J, with 11 bases in between. Per the germline V gene, CDR1 is SGHRS and CDR2 is YFSETQ. The CDR3 extends over 15 amino acids. The CDR3 nucleotides read TGCGCCAGCAGCTTGATGGGGGGCGGCTACAATGAGCAGTTCTTC. This translates into CASSLMGGGYNEQFF.

V and J are TRBV11-2 and TRBJ1-2, with D tentatively TRBD1 (6 bases). V lost 1 base and J 6 bases, leaving 15 bases between the germline ends. Germline V gene sequence: CDR1 SGHAT, CDR2 FQNNGV. This CDR3 region has 15 residues. The chain's CDR3 is CASSLVSPGVDGYTF. CDR3 DNA: TGTGCCAGCAGCTTAGTAAGCCCAGGGGTCGATGGCTACACCTTC.

V is TRBV30 and J is TRBJ1-3; D remains unclear. Trimming removed 5 bases from V and 5 bases from J, with 10 bases in between. The CDR3 is 12 amino acids. Germline CDR1 is GTSNPN and CDR2 is SVGIG (reference sequence). Here the CDR3 reads CAWDPGRNTIYF. Here the CDR3 DNA reads TGTGCCTGGGATCCGGGGAGAAACACCATATATTTT.

CDR3 sequence (DNA): TGTGCCAGCAGTTACAGGGCTAGCCACGAGACCCAGTACTTC. This codes for CASSYRASHETQYF. The chain recombines TRBV6-5 with TRBJ2-5; TRBD2 might be the D (5 bases). Germline V gene data show CDR1 as MNHEY and CDR2 as SVGAGI. The CDR3 length is 14 residues. Trimming removed 2 bases at V and 5 bases at J, with 12 bases between.

This chain uses TRBV19 with TRBJ2-7; D is unclear. In germline, CDR1 is LNHDA, CDR2 SQIVND (reference sequence). The ends were cut back, 4 bases at V and 1 base at J, with 8 bases in the middle. The CDR3 is 13 amino acids. The CDR3 loop is CASSTARSYEQYF. CDR3 sequence (DNA): TGTGCCAGTAGTACTGCAAGGTCCTACGAGCAGTACTTC.

This chain connects TRBV19 to TRBJ2-3; D remains ambiguous. The CDR3 contains 16 residues. The V and J ends lost 2 bases and 3 bases respectively, with 15 bases between them. The V gene's germline CDR1 is LNHDA and CDR2 SQIVND (reference sequence). The CDR3 is CASSISSARRTDTQYF. CDR3 in DNA: TGTGCCAGTAGTATATCGTCAGCTCGGCGGACAGATACGCAGTATTTT. Supplemented by reference TRBV19 and TRBJ2-3, the full variable domain reads DGGITQSPKYLFRKEGQNVTLSCEQNLNHDAMYWYRQDPGQGLRLIYYSQIVNDFQKGDIAEGYSVSREKKESFPLTVTSAQKNPTAFYLCASSISSARRTDTQYFGPGTRLTVL.

The J gene is TRBJ1-1, the V gene TRBV29-1; D call uncertain. The CDR3 has 13 amino acids. Per germline, CDR1 SQVTM and CDR2 ANQGSEA. Trimming removed 4 bases at V and 6 bases at J, with 15 bases between. In DNA form, the CDR3 reads TGCAGCGTTGGAATGAGTAGAGAAGCTGAAGCTTTCTTT. It codes for CSVGMSREAEAFF.

The chain joins TRBV9 to TRBJ2-7; weak D call: TRBD1 (5 bases). This CDR3 is built from 15 residues. Trimming took 3 bases from V and 2 from J, leaving 15 bases between them. Germline CDR1 is SGDLS and CDR2 is YYNGEE. CDR3 bases: TGTGCCAGCAGCGCAAGCAGGGCCCGTACCTACGAGCAGTACTTC. Encoded protein: CASSASRARTYEQYF.

This chain links TRBV7-3 with TRBJ1-3; D may be TRBD1 (5 bases). The CDR3 contains 11 residues. Deletions cut 5 bases from V and 8 bases from J, with 7 bases between. Germline V gene data show CDR1 as SGHTA and CDR2 as FQGTGA. This CDR3 is CASSEGDTIYF. In DNA form, the CDR3 reads TGTGCCAGCAGCGAAGGGGACACCATATATTTT.

This clone was seen only a few times. This sequence joins TRBV5-4 and TRBJ1-2; 8 bases align to TRBD1. This CDR3 has 15 residues. Per the germline V gene, CDR1 is SGHNT and CDR2 is YYREEE (reference sequence). J gave up 4 bases and V 3 bases, and 8 bases lay outside the gene matches. Here the CDR3 DNA reads TGTGCCAGCAGCTCGGGACAGGAAAGGACCTATGGCTACACCTTC. Its protein is CASSSGQERTYGYTF. Drawing the rest from reference TRBV5-4 and TRBJ1-2, the complete variable domain is ETGVTQSPTHLIKTRGQQVTLRCSSQSGHNTVSWYQQALGQGPQFIFQYYREEENGRGNFPPRFSGLQFPNYSSELNVNALELDDSALYLCASSSGQERTYGYTFGSGTRLTVV.

The CDR3 spells CASSVPGRETQYF. In DNA, the CDR3 is TGTGCCAGCAGCGTACCAGGGAGAGAGACCCAGTACTTC. The chain has TRBV9 and TRBJ2-5; D may match TRBD1 or TRBD2 (5 bases each). Per germline, CDR1 SGDLS and CDR2 YYNGEE. V lost 1 base, J lost 4 bases, and 8 bases lay in between. The CDR3 runs 13 residues.